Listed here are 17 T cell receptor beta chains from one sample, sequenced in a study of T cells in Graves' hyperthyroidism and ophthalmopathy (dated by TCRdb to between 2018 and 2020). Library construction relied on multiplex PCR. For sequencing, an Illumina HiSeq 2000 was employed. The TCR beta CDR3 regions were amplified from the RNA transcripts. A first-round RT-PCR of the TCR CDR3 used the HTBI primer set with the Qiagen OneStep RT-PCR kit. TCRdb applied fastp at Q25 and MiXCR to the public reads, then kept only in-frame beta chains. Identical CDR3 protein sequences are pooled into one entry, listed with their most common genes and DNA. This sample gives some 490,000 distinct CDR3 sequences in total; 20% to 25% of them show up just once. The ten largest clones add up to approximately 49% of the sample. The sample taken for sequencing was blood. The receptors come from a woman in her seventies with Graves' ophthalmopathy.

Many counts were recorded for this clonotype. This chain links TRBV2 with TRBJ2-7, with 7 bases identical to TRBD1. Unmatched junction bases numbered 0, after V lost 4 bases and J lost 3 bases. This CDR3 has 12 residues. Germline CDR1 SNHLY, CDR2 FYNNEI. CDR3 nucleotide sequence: TGTGCCAGCAGTGGGGACAGCTACGAGCAGTACTTC. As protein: CASSGDSYEQYF.

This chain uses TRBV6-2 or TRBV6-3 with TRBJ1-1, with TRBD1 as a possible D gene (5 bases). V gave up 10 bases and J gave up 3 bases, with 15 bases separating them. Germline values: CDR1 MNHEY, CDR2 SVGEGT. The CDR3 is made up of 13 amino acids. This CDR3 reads CATNRGVHTEAFF. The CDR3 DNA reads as TGTGCCACTAACAGAGGGGTCCACACTGAAGCTTTCTTT.

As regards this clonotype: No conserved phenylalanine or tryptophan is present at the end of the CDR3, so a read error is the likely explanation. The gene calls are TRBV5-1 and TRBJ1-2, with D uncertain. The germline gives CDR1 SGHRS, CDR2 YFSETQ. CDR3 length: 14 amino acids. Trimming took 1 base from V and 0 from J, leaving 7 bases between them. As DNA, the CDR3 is TGCGCCAGCAGCTTGAGCCCAGCTAACTATGGCTACACCTCC. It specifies CASSLSPANYGYTS.

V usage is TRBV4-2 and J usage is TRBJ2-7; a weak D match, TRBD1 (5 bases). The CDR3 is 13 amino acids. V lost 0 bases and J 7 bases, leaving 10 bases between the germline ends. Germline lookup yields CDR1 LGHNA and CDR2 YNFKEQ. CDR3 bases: TGTGCCAGCAGCCAAGATCGGCAGGGTGAGCAGTACTTC. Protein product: CASSQDRQGEQYF.

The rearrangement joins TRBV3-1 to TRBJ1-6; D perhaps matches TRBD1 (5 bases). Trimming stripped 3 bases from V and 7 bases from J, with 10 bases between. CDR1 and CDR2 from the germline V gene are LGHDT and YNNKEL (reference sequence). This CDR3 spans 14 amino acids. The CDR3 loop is CASSHGGVNSPLHF. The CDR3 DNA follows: TGTGCCAGCAGCCATGGAGGGGTAAATTCACCCCTCCACTTT.

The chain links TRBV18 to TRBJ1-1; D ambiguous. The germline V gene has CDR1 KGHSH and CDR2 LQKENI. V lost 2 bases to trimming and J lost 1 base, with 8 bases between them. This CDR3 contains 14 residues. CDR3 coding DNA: TGTGCCAGCTCACCAGAGGGTCCGAACACTGAAGCTTTCTTT. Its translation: CASSPEGPNTEAFF.

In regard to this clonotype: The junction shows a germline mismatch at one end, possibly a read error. The CDR3 sequence: CASSPAPGTGPETFF. Here the CDR3 DNA reads TGTGCCAGCTCACCTGCCCCCGGGACAGGGCCTGAAACTTTCTTT. The chain has TRBV18 and TRBJ1-1; 9 bases agree with TRBD1. Per the germline V gene, CDR1 is KGHSH and CDR2 is LQKENI. This CDR3 comprises 15 residues.

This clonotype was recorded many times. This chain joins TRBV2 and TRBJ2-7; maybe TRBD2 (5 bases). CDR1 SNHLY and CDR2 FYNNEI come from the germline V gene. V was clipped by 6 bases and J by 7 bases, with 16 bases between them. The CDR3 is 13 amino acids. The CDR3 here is CASSSLGVWEQYF. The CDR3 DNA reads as TGTGCCAGCAGCTCACTCGGGGTATGGGAGCAGTACTTC.

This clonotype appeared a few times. As DNA, the CDR3 is TGCGCCAGCAGCTTGACGGTAACGGCCTACGAGCAGTACTTC. Its protein is CASSLTVTAYEQYF. The chain joins TRBV5-1 to TRBJ2-7; unclear D gene. The CDR3 covers 14 residues. Germline CDR1 and CDR2: SGHRS and YFSETQ. Trimming cost V 1 base and J 2 bases, with 10 bases left between them.

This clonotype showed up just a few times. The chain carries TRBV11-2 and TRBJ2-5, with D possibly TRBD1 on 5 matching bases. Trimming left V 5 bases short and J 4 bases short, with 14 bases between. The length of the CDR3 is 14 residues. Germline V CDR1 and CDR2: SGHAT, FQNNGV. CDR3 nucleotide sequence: TGTGCCAGCAGCCCCCTGGGGCGAGGAGAGACCCAGTACTTC. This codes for CASSPLGRGETQYF.

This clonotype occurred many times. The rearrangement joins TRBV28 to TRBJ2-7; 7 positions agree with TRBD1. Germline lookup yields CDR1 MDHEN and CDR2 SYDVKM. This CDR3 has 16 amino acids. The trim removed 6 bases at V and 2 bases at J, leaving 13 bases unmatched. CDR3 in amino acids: CASSGTTRQGTYEQYF. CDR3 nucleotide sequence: TGTGCCAGCAGCGGTACCACGCGACAGGGTACCTACGAGCAGTACTTC.

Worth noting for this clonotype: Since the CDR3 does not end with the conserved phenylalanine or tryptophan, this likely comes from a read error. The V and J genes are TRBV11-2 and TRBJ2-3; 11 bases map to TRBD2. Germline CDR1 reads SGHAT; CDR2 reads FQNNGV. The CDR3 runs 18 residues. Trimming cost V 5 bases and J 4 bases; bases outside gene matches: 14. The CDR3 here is CASSRMRSLAGVADTQYL. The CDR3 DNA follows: TGTGCCAGCAGCCGAATGCGATCACTAGCGGGAGTCGCAGATACGCAGTATCTT.

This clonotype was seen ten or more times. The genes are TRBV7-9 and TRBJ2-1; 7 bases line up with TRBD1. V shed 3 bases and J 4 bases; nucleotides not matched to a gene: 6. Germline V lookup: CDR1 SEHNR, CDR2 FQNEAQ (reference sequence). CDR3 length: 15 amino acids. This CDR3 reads CASSLAGTAYNEQFF. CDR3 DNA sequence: TGTGCCAGCAGCTTGGCCGGGACAGCTTACAATGAGCAGTTCTTC.

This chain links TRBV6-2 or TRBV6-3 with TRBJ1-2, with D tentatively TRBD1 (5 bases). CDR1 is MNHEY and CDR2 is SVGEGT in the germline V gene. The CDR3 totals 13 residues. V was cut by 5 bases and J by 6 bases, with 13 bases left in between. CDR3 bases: TGTGCCAGCAGTAACCAGGGACGGCATGGCTACACCTTC. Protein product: CASSNQGRHGYTF.

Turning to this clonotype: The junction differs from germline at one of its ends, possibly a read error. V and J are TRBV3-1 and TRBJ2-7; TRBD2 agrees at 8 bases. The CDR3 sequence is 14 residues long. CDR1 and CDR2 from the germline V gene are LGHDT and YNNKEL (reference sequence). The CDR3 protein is CASRLSGSDYQQYF. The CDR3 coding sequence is TGTGCCAGCAGACTCAGCGGGAGCGACTACCAGCAGTACTTC.

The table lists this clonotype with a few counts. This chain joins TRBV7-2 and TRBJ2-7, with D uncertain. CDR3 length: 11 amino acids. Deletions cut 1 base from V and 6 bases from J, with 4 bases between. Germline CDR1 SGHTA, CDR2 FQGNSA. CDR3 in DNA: TGTGCCAGCAGCTTAGGGGTCGAGCAGTACTTC. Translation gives CASSLGVEQYF.

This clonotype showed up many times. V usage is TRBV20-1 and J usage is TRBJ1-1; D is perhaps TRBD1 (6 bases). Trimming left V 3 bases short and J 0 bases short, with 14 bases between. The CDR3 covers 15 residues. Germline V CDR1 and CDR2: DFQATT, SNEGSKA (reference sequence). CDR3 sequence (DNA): TGCAGTGCTAGGGGGGGACAAATCATGAACACTGAAGCTTTCTTT. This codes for CSARGGQIMNTEAFF.